This section outlines one TCR beta chain sequence together with its context. Its antigen is unknown. These data are taken from a study of cytomegalovirus exposure and HLA in healthy donors. The study's findings and limits: After further analysis at a later stage, 16,951 TCR beta sequences were associated with HLA alleles at 0.05 false discovery rate. Accurate predictions that matched the HLA-A and HLA-B alleles of most subjects were reportedly made from TCR beta sequences.

Use of 60 Vbeta and 13 Jbeta primers characterized the PCR. TCRdb keeps only in-frame clones here, not all; method: immunoSEQ multiplex PCR. The sample holds roughly 180,000 clones, about 9.4% seen once. Trimming at V came to 7 bases and at J to 5 bases, leaving 10 bases not matched to a gene. CDR1 and CDR2 (germline): SNHLY, FYNNEI. The CDR3 consists of 16 residues. The receptor was isolated from a woman in her twenties or thirties in good health and CMV-seropositive. The sample taken for sequencing was PBMCs. The chain has TRBV2 and TRBJ2-2; 10 bases match TRBD2. The CDR3 sequence: CASTWGPAGGTGELFF. DNA of the CDR3: TGTGCCAGCACTTGGGGTCCAGCGGGAGGGACCGGGGAGCTGTTTTTT. Full variable domain (remainder filled in from reference TRBV2 and TRBJ2-2): EPEVTQTPSHQVTQMGQEVILRCVPISNHLYFYWYRQILGQKVEFLVSFYNNEISEKSEIFDDQFSVERPDGSNFTLKIRSTKLEDSAMYFCASTWGPAGGTGELFFGEGSRLTVL.